The 21 T cell receptor beta chains below all came from one sample that was sequenced in a study of beta chain features in type 1 diabetes. No antigen has been identified for these receptors. Findings and limits, study-wide: Across all four CD4+ subsets, people with type 1 diabetes showed modestly shorter TCRB CDR3s.

The study reverse transcribed the entire isolated RNA, so it sequenced expressed TCRB transcripts. TCRdb's table, derived via immunoSEQ multiplex PCR, lists solely in-frame clones and lacks some. The sample consists of roughly 260,000 clones, about 11% of them appearing once. Sequenced: naive CD4+ T cells from blood. The receptors derive from a man aged 25-45 years with type 1 diabetes.

This chain uses TRBV4-2 with TRBJ1-4; 8 bases line up with TRBD1. Trimming at V came to 3 bases and at J to 8 bases, leaving 11 bases not matched to a gene. Germline V gene lookup returns CDR1 LGHNA and CDR2 YNFKEQ. CDR3 length equals 16 residues. This CDR3 is CASSQSTGGSGEKLFF. CDR3 nucleotides: TGTGCCAGCAGCCAGAGTACAGGGGGAAGTGGGGAAAAACTGTTTTTT.

This clone showed up just a few times. J is TRBJ2-2 and V is TRBV12-5; D is possibly TRBD2 (6 bases). Trimming took 7 bases from V and 4 from J, leaving 10 bases between them. The length of the CDR3 is 13 residues. The germline CDR1 and CDR2 sequences are LGHNT and FRNRAP. DNA of the CDR3: TGTGCTAGTGACCAGGGAGGCACCGGGGAGCTGTTTTTT. Translated: CASDQGGTGELFF.

This clone was seen only a few times. This chain uses TRBV4-3 with TRBJ1-1; no clear D gene. Germline lookup yields CDR1 LGHNA and CDR2 YSLEER. CDR3 size: 15 residues. V was trimmed by 1 base and J by 1 base, leaving 10 bases between them. CDR3 region: CASSQVKQKNTEAFF. CDR3 coding DNA: TGCGCCAGCAGCCAAGTCAAACAGAAGAACACTGAAGCTTTCTTT.

The V call is TRBV5-4, the J call TRBJ2-7; 12 nucleotides line up with TRBD2. Germline CDR1 reads SGHNT; CDR2 reads YYREEE (reference sequence). V shed 4 bases and J 1 base; nucleotides not matched to a gene: 6. The CDR3 has 16 residues. Here the CDR3 DNA reads TGTGCCAGCAGCACCAGACTAGCGGGGGAATCCTACGAGCAGTACTTC. Amino acid sequence: CASSTRLAGESYEQYF.

This clone was seen more than once but under ten times. The CDR3 reads CASSLVPEAETQYF. The CDR3 DNA is TGCGCCAGCAGCTTGGTGCCAGAAGCGGAGACCCAGTACTTC. V is TRBV5-1 and J is TRBJ2-5; D unresolved. CDR3 length: 14 amino acids. The ends were cut back, 0 bases at V and 5 bases at J, with 11 bases in the middle. Germline CDR1 is SGHRS and CDR2 is YFSETQ.

This clone was recorded a few times. V usage is TRBV11-2 and J usage is TRBJ2-1; 11 nucleotides align to TRBD2. The CDR3 has 13 amino acids. Germline trimming cut 4 bases from V and 10 bases from J; bases unmatched to any gene: 3. Germline V CDR1 and CDR2: SGHAT, FQNNGV. In nucleotides, the CDR3 is TGTGCCAGCAGCTCTAGGACTAGCGGGGAGCAGTTCTTC. Its protein product is CASSSRTSGEQFF.

The chain uses TRBV28 and TRBJ1-5; D gene ambiguous. The CDR3 is made up of 18 amino acids. V lost 4 bases to trimming and J lost 1 base, with 20 bases between them. Per germline, CDR1 MDHEN and CDR2 SYDVKM. The DNA of the CDR3 is TGTGCCAGCAGTTCGGCGGGGTGGTTAGGGAGGAGCAATCAGCCCCAGCATTTT. Translating it yields CASSSAGWLGRSNQPQHF.

V is TRBV10-3 and J is TRBJ2-3; D unclear. Trimming removed 5 bases at V and 0 bases at J, with 6 bases between. The germline gives CDR1 ENHRY, CDR2 SYGVKD. The CDR3 spans 13 residues. The DNA of the CDR3 is TGTGCCATCAGTCTGAGTAGCACAGATACGCAGTATTTT. Translation gives CAISLSSTDTQYF.

The rearrangement joins TRBV21-1 to TRBJ2-3; no check of the table's D call, TRBD1, against the DNA was made. TRBV21-1 is designated a pseudogene. The CDR3 consists of 15 residues. This CDR3 is CASSTTAPSTDTQYF. CDR3 DNA: TGTGCCAGCAGCACTACAGCACCTAGCACAGATACGCAGTATTTT.

This clone was detected a few times. The chain joins TRBV18 to TRBJ1-5, with D perhaps matching TRBD1 (5 bases). The V gene lost 5 bases and the J gene lost 9 bases, with 20 bases spanning the gap. Germline V gene data show CDR1 as KGHSH and CDR2 as LQKENI. This CDR3 is built from 15 residues. The CDR3 region is CASSASVTQGRPQHF. For the CDR3, the DNA is TGTGCCAGCTCAGCCTCCGTCACGCAGGGTAGGCCCCAGCATTTT.

This clone was counted only a few times. The chain uses TRBV5-4 and TRBJ2-3, with D possibly being TRBD2 (6 bases). The germline V gene has CDR1 SGHNT and CDR2 YYREEE (reference sequence). The length of the CDR3 is 14 residues. The ends were cut back, 4 bases at V and 4 bases at J, with 13 bases in the middle. The CDR3, as DNA: TGTGCCAGCAGCCTCCGGACTACGCCAGATACGCAGTATTTT. Its protein is CASSLRTTPDTQYF.

This clone was detected a few times. The rearrangement joins TRBV9 to TRBJ2-3; 7 bases align to TRBD1. J gave up 1 base and V 4 bases, and 9 bases lay outside the gene matches. In germline, CDR1 is SGDLS, CDR2 YYNGEE. The CDR3 consists of 16 residues. The CDR3 region has the DNA TGTGCCAGCAGCCCCCAGGGGGTAGTCGGCACAGATACGCAGTATTTT. Translated, it gives CASSPQGVVGTDTQYF.

This chain uses TRBV7-9 with TRBJ1-4; the D gene is possibly TRBD1 (6 bases). The CDR3 extends over 15 amino acids. Trimming shortened V by 5 bases and J by 5 bases, and 15 bases separated the two germline ends. CDR1 SEHNR and CDR2 FQNEAQ come from the germline V gene (reference sequence). The DNA of the CDR3 is TGTGCCAGCAGCCGGGGACCAGGGGAAAATGAAAAACTGTTTTTT. Its translation is CASSRGPGENEKLFF.

The CDR3 coding sequence is TGCGCCAGCAGCCCGGACAGGGAAGAGACCCAGTACTTC. This encodes CASSPDREETQYF. This sequence joins TRBV5-1 and TRBJ2-5, with 8 bases identical to TRBD1. Germline loops: CDR1 SGHRS, CDR2 YFSETQ. V trimming: 4 bases; J trimming: 3 bases; junction bases outside the gene matches: 2. CDR3 size: 13 residues.

The chain links TRBV18 to TRBJ2-1; D gene uncertain. The germline V gene encodes CDR1 KGHSH and CDR2 LQKENI. The V gene lost 2 bases and the J gene lost 6 bases, with 5 bases spanning the gap. The CDR3 sequence is 12 residues long. The DNA of the CDR3 is TGTGCCAGCTCACCAGCGGCCAATGAGCAGTTCTTC. It yields the protein CASSPAANEQFF.

The rearrangement links TRBV4-2 to TRBJ2-1; maybe TRBD1 (6 bases). The CDR3 extends over 16 amino acids. Germline V gene lookup returns CDR1 LGHNA and CDR2 YNFKEQ. The ends were cut back, 2 bases at V and 1 base at J, with 12 bases in the middle. The CDR3 spells CASSQSRGRSYNEQFF. The CDR3 DNA follows: TGTGCCAGCAGCCAAAGCAGGGGAAGATCCTACAATGAGCAGTTCTTC.

This clone was seen only a few times. The genes are TRBV6-1 and TRBJ1-1; D call uncertain. V shed 7 bases and J shed 6 bases, with 12 bases lying between them. The length of the CDR3 is 12 residues. Germline V gene lookup returns CDR1 MNHNS and CDR2 SASEGT. This CDR3 is CASTGLISEAFF. As DNA, the CDR3 is TGTGCCAGCACCGGGTTGATTTCTGAAGCTTTCTTT.

This clone was found a few times. The chain employs TRBV6-5 and TRBJ2-6, with 7 bases lining up with TRBD1. V shed 8 bases and J 2 bases; nucleotides not matched to a gene: 6. This CDR3 spans 15 amino acids. Germline CDR1 reads MNHEY; CDR2 reads SVGAGI. In DNA form, the CDR3 reads TGTGCCAGCCGCCAAGGGGGCGCTGGGGCCAACGTCCTGACTTTC. Translated, it gives CASRQGGAGANVLTF.

The table lists this clone with a few counts. The chain combines TRBV4-1 with TRBJ2-2, with D possibly matching TRBD1 (6 bases). The CDR3 sequence is 16 residues long. The V end was cut by 1 base, the J end by 1 base, with 10 bases between. CDR1 and CDR2 from the germline V gene are MGHRA and YSYEKL. The CDR3 nucleotides read TGCGCCAGCAGCCAAGCGGACAGACGGAACACCGGGGAGCTGTTTTTT. As protein: CASSQADRRNTGELFF.

This chain connects TRBV6-5 to TRBJ1-2, with D tentatively TRBD1 (6 bases). Germline values: CDR1 MNHEY, CDR2 SVGAGI. The CDR3 has 14 residues. The V end lost 7 bases, the J end lost 2 bases, and 14 bases lay between the germline ends. This CDR3 reads CASTAGGGNYGYTF. CDR3 nucleotides: TGTGCCAGCACCGCGGGAGGGGGAAACTATGGCTACACCTTC.

The V and J genes are TRBV5-4 and TRBJ2-3; D might be TRBD2 (5 bases). Germline CDR1 and CDR2: SGHNT and YYREEE (reference sequence). With 4 bases removed from V and 5 bases from J, the gap between germline ends came to 20 bases. This CDR3 is 16 amino acids long. The CDR3 loop is CASSRTFLLRGDTQYF. The CDR3 nucleotides are TGTGCCAGCAGCCGCACGTTTCTCCTCCGGGGAGATACGCAGTATTTT.